This T cell receptor beta chain was recorded in a study of early T cells in non-severe SARS-CoV-2 infection. Across the whole study: Bulk RNA taken from unsorted whole blood was sequenced, leaving chains unpaired. General observations from the study: A preference for anti-spike CD8 responses marked VDJdb matching, which missed private and CD4 specificities.

To note about this clonotype: Its antigen is not identified.

Molecules of cDNA were individually given unique molecular identifiers that were attached to them. Via MiXCR, TCRdb re-called the 5' RACE reads, giving one row per CDR3 protein. The data hold about 56,000 distinct CDR3 sequences, with over 13% observed a single time. The CDR3 extends over 14 amino acids. V lost 5 bases, J lost 2 bases, and 5 bases stayed unmatched. Per germline, CDR1 DFQATT and CDR2 SNEGSKA (reference sequence). The input for sequencing was whole blood, taken at baseline. The source of this sequence is an adult who was a healthcare worker with PCR-confirmed SARS-CoV-2 infection or an uninfected control (not recorded which). V gene TRBV20-1 combines with J gene TRBJ2-5, with 10 bases matching TRBD2. The CDR3 region is CSADKREGQETQYF. CDR3 bases: TGCAGTGCTGATAAGCGGGAGGGGCAAGAGACCCAGTACTTC.